Shown below are 22 T cell receptor beta chains from a single sample sequenced in a study of T cells in localized non-small cell lung cancer (TCRdb year 2020). Library preparation used the immunoSEQ multiplex PCR assay. TCRdb carries this immuneACCESS record with in-frame sequences only. Its versions omit some clonotypes, under half of them owing to an unresolved V gene in the studies checked, with the rest unexplained. For this sample there are tens of thousands of clones; around nine tenths appear just once. Approximately 6% of the sample is in the top ten clones. The sequencing used PBMCs, collected before any cancer treatment. The receptors derive from a man aged 40 to 70 with stage II lung adenocarcinoma.

The chain joins TRBV28 to TRBJ1-3, with D unresolved. The CDR3 totals 13 residues. Germline loops: CDR1 MDHEN, CDR2 SYDVKM. Trimming left V 10 bases short and J 0 bases short, with 10 bases between. CDR3 amino acids: CATGTSSGNTIYF. The CDR3 DNA reads as TGTGCCACCGGTACAAGCTCTGGAAACACCATATATTTT.

CDR3 bases: TGTGCCAGCAGACCTAGGCTAGCAGGAGGACGGAGCTCCTACAATGAGCAGTTCTTC. Protein: CASRPRLAGGRSSYNEQFF. The V and J genes are TRBV7-8 and TRBJ2-1, with D maybe TRBD2 (5 bases). The V gene lost 6 bases and the J gene lost 0 bases, with 24 bases spanning the gap. The CDR3 loop spans 19 amino acids. CDR1 and CDR2 from the germline V gene are SGHVS and FQNEAQ.

This chain links TRBV19 with TRBJ1-1; 7 bases fit TRBD1. The CDR3 contains 14 residues. Germline V gene sequence: CDR1 LNHDA, CDR2 SQIVND (reference sequence). With 6 bases clipped from V and 6 bases from J, the junction kept 10 bases outside the gene matches. The CDR3 sequence: CASSLTGLESEAFF. In DNA form, the CDR3 reads TGTGCCAGTAGCTTGACAGGGCTGGAGTCTGAAGCTTTCTTT.

J is TRBJ2-5 and V is TRBV10-1, with 9 bases lining up with TRBD1. The CDR3 is 14 residues long. J lost 3 bases, V lost 4 bases, and 3 bases had no gene match. In germline, CDR1 is WNHNN, CDR2 SYGVQD (reference sequence). The CDR3 DNA sequence: TGCGCCAGCAGTGGGACAGGGGATGAAGAGACCCAGTACTTC. Its translation is CASSGTGDEETQYF.

The rearrangement uses TRBV21-1 and TRBJ2-2; the table's D gene call, TRBD2, was not cross checked with the DNA. TRBV21-1 is labeled a pseudogene. CDR3 length: 18 residues. CDR3 sequence (DNA): TGTGCCAGCAGCGCCCCTCCCCAACGTGACTTTTACACCGGGGAGCTGTTTTTT. It encodes CASSAPPQRDFYTGELFF.

This sequence joins TRBV5-5 and TRBJ2-1; 10 bases fit TRBD2. The CDR3 extends over 17 amino acids. Germline CDR1 is SGHKS and CDR2 is YYEKEE (reference sequence). Trimming cost V 1 base and J 8 bases; bases outside gene matches: 12. The CDR3 is CASSLFFRASGRHEQFF. DNA for the CDR3: TGTGCCAGCAGCTTGTTTTTTAGGGCTAGCGGGAGACATGAGCAGTTCTTC.

This clone showed up just once. V usage is TRBV30 and J usage is TRBJ1-3; possibly TRBD1 for D (6 bases). Trimming took off 0 bases at V and 3 bases at J, with 15 bases between the two ends. CDR1 and CDR2 from the germline V gene are GTSNPN and SVGIG (reference sequence). This CDR3 spans 16 amino acids. The chain's CDR3 is CAWSVLSGVLGNTIYF. CDR3 in DNA: TGTGCCTGGAGTGTTCTCTCAGGGGTTCTTGGAAACACCATATATTTT.

The DNA for the CDR3 is TGTGCCAGCCGTAAGGACAGGGGTAGCAATCAGCCCCAGCATTTT. It codes for CASRKDRGSNQPQHF. The V and J genes are TRBV28 and TRBJ1-5; 9 nucleotides match TRBD1. The V gene end was trimmed by 8 bases and the J gene end by 0 bases; junction bases not matched to a gene: 5. This CDR3 is built from 15 residues. Germline assignment: CDR1 MDHEN and CDR2 SYDVKM.

The chain couples TRBV11-2 to TRBJ2-3; possibly TRBD1 for D (6 bases). V was clipped by 2 bases and J by 1 base, with 10 bases between them. Germline V gene sequence: CDR1 SGHAT, CDR2 FQNNGV. The CDR3 spans 15 residues. This CDR3 reads CASSLTRQGTDTQYF. CDR3 DNA sequence: TGTGCCAGCAGCTTAACACGACAGGGCACAGATACGCAGTATTTT.

J is TRBJ2-5 and V is TRBV6-1; D is undetermined. Germline CDR1 MNHNS, CDR2 SASEGT. Trimming pared 2 bases from V and 5 bases from J, leaving 12 bases between. The CDR3 is 14 residues long. The DNA of the CDR3 is TGTGCCAGCAGTGAAATTGAAAAAGTCGAGACCCAGTACTTC. This encodes CASSEIEKVETQYF.

V gene TRBV28 combines with J gene TRBJ1-5; the match to TRBD1 covers 7 bases. The germline CDR1 and CDR2 sequences are MDHEN and SYDVKM. The CDR3 totals 14 residues. V dropped 4 bases and J dropped 7; count of bases not matched to a gene: 7. The CDR3 protein is CASSSTGEAQPQHF. DNA for the CDR3: TGTGCCAGCAGTTCCACAGGGGAGGCCCAGCCCCAGCATTTT. Using reference TRBV28 and TRBJ1-5 for the parts outside the CDR3, the full variable domain is DVKVTQSSRYLVKRTGEKVFLECVQDMDHENMFWYRQDPGLGLRLIYFSYDVKMKEKGDIPEGYSVSREKKERFSLILESASTNQTSMYLCASSSTGEAQPQHFGDGTRLSIL.

This clone was observed a single time. J is TRBJ1-2 and V is TRBV4-1; TRBD1 matches at 9 bases. The germline V gene has CDR1 MGHRA and CDR2 YSYEKL. The CDR3 length is 15 residues. Trimming cost V 4 bases and J 7 bases; bases outside gene matches: 10. Here the CDR3 DNA reads TGCGCCAGCAGCCCCATGGGACAGGGTGGTTCTGGCTACACCTTC. It specifies CASSPMGQGGSGYTF.

The rearrangement uses TRBV9 and TRBJ2-1, with D tentatively TRBD2 (5 bases). Trimming pared 2 bases from V and 8 bases from J, leaving 11 bases between. CDR1 SGDLS and CDR2 YYNGEE come from the germline V gene. CDR3 size: 13 residues. CDR3 amino acids: CASSVRNGDEQFF. The CDR3 DNA reads TGTGCCAGCAGCGTTCGTAACGGGGATGAGCAGTTCTTC. Looking up the rest from reference TRBV9 and TRBJ2-1 gives the full variable domain: DSGVTQTPKHLITATGQRVTLRCSPRSGDLSVYWYQQSLDQGLQFLIQYYNGEERAKGNILERFSAQQFPDLHSELNLSSLELGDSALYFCASSVRNGDEQFFGPGTRLTVL.

This chain joins TRBV27 and TRBJ2-1; no clear D gene. V was clipped by 5 bases and J by 3 bases, with 8 bases between them. The CDR3 has 13 residues. Germline V gene data show CDR1 as MNHEY and CDR2 as SMNVEV (reference sequence). CDR3 in DNA: TGTGCCAGCAGTCCTCGTATCTACAATGAGCAGTTCTTC. It specifies CASSPRIYNEQFF.

V gene TRBV15 combines with J gene TRBJ2-1; D possibly corresponds to TRBD2 (6 bases). Germline lookup yields CDR1 LNHNV and CDR2 YYDKDF (reference sequence). Trimming pared 0 bases from V and 3 bases from J, leaving 15 bases between. CDR3 length: 17 residues. This chain's CDR3 is CATSRDTGEVDYNEQFF. The CDR3 coding sequence is TGTGCCACCAGCAGAGATACGGGGGAGGTGGACTACAATGAGCAGTTCTTC.

This clone was seen a single time. J is TRBJ2-7 and V is TRBV7-2; 7 bases line up with TRBD2. The length of the CDR3 is 13 residues. Trimming cost V 3 bases and J 2 bases; bases outside gene matches: 1. In germline, CDR1 is SGHTA, CDR2 FQGNSA. The CDR3 loop is CASSFGGTYEQYF. The DNA for the CDR3 is TGTGCCAGCAGCTTCGGGGGGACCTACGAGCAGTACTTC.

V and J are TRBV19 and TRBJ2-1, with TRBD2 matching over 9 bases. J was trimmed by 4 bases and V by 1 base; bases with no gene match: 11. CDR1 and CDR2 from the germline V gene are LNHDA and SQIVND (reference sequence). The CDR3 contains 18 residues. Here the CDR3 reads CASSIVGGRGTMYNEQFF. The CDR3 DNA sequence: TGTGCCAGTAGTATAGTGGGCGGGAGGGGCACTATGTACAATGAGCAGTTCTTC.

The chain uses TRBV7-2 and TRBJ2-7, with 8 bases aligning to TRBD2. Per the germline V gene, CDR1 is SGHTA and CDR2 is FQGNSA. The V and J ends lost 4 bases and 2 bases, in that order; junction bases with no gene match: 4. The CDR3 is 14 residues long. The CDR3 DNA follows: TGTGCCAGCAGCTGGCGGGGGGAGGCCTACGAGCAGTACTTC. Translating it yields CASSWRGEAYEQYF.

The CDR3 bases are TGTGCCAGCAGCGTAGGGGACAGGGATGAAAAACTGTTTTTT. It is translated as CASSVGDRDEKLFF. The V call is TRBV9, the J call TRBJ1-4, with 9 nucleotides matching TRBD1. Looked up from germline, CDR1 is SGDLS and CDR2 is YYNGEE. V was pared by 0 bases and J by 6 bases, with 0 bases of the junction left unmatched. The CDR3 runs to 14 residues.

The chain joins TRBV7-8 to TRBJ1-1, with D possibly being TRBD1 (5 bases). V lost 5 bases and J 1 base, leaving 14 bases between the germline ends. CDR1 and CDR2 (germline): SGHVS, FQNEAQ. There are 15 residues in the CDR3. The CDR3 coding sequence is TGTGCCAGCAGCACGAGGACGGGGGGGAACACTGAAGCTTTCTTT. Translating gives CASSTRTGGNTEAFF.

Comments on this clone: Germline is not matched at one junction end, which may reflect a read error. The chain carries TRBV28 and TRBJ1-1; the D gene is possibly TRBD1 (5 bases). Germline CDR1 and CDR2: MDHEN and SYDVKM. This CDR3 contains 11 residues. The CDR3 protein is CASSSTRTSGF. For the CDR3, the DNA is TGTGCCAGCAGTTCAACTCGGACAAGTGGGTTT.

The chain couples TRBV6-5 to TRBJ1-1; D unclear. Trimming left V 7 bases short and J 1 base short, with 13 bases between. CDR1 MNHEY and CDR2 SVGAGI come from the germline V gene. The CDR3 runs 14 residues. The CDR3 reads CASTRALENTEAFF. The CDR3 bases are TGTGCCAGCACAAGGGCTCTCGAGAACACTGAAGCTTTCTTT.